This TCR beta chain was documented in a study of long-term antiretroviral therapy in people with HIV. General study findings and limits: Post-ART diversity increased but stayed below transplant donor controls. HIV repertoire CDR3 lengths ranged less widely than those of controls.

Every one of the participants with HIV received treatment in the United States. Survey level was the resolution at which the v3.0 immunoSEQ assay ran. Sequencing had a target that covered about 35,000-55,000 T-cell genomes per sample. The method was immunoSEQ multiplex PCR; TCRdb's version includes in-frame clones alone and lacks a portion of them. The sample has approximately 15,000 clones; around 80% are singletons. The CDR3 is 15 amino acids. Germline CDR1 LGHNA, CDR2 YNFKEQ. Trimming stripped 1 base from V and 6 bases from J, with 12 bases between. In the case of this clone: What it binds is not known.

This specimen consisted of unsorted PBMCs, obtained 0.1 years before starting antiretroviral therapy. This chain connects TRBV4-2 to TRBJ1-4, with D maybe TRBD1 (6 bases). This receptor was identified in a man younger than 35 with HIV. CDR3 in amino acids: CASSQVGQRDEKLFF. CDR3 DNA sequence: TGTGCCAGCAGCCAAGTCGGACAGAGGGATGAAAAACTGTTTTTT.